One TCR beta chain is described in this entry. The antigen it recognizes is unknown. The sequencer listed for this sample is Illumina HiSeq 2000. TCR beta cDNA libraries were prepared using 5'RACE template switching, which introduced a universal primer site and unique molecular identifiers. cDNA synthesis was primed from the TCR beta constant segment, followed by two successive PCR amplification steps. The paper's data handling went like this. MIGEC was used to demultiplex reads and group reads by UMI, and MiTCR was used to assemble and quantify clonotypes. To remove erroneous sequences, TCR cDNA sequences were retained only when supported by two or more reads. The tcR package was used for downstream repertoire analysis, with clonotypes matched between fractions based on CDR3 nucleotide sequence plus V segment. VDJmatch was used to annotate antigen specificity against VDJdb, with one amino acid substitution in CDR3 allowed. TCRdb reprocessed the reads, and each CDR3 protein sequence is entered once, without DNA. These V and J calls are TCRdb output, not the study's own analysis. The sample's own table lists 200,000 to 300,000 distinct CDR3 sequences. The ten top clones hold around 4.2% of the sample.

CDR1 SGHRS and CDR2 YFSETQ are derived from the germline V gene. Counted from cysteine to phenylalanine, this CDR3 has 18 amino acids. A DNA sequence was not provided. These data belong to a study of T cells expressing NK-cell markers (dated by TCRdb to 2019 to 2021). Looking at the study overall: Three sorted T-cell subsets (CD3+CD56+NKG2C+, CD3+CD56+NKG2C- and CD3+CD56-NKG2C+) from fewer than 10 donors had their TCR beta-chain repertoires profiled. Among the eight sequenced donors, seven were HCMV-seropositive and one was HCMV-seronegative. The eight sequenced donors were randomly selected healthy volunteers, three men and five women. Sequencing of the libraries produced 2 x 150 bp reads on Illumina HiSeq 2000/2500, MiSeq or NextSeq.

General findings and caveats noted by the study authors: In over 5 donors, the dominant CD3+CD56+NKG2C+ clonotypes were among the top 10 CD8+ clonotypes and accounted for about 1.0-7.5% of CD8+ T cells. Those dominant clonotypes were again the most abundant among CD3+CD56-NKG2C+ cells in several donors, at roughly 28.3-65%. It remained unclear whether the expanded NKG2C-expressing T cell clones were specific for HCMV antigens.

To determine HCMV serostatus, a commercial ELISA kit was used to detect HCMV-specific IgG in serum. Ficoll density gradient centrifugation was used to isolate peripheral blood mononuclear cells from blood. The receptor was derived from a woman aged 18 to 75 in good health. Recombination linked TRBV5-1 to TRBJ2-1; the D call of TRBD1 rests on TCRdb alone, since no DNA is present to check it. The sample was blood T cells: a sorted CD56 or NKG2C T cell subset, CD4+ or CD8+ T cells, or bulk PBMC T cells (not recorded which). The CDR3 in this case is CASSFDGTGGLRGNEQFF.